This record looks at one T cell receptor (beta chain) sequence and its context. What it binds is not known. The sample is drawn from a study of Graves' ophthalmopathy and Graves' hyperthyroidism. Study-level findings and limits: Researchers report that a 13-signature model separated ophthalmopathy from stable hyperthyroidism, posting 85% to 90% sensitivity and roughly 83% specificity.

The germline CDR1 and CDR2 sequences are DFQATT and SNEGSKA (reference sequence). The CDR3 consists of 13 residues. V lost 8 bases to trimming and J lost 5 bases; unmatched junction nucleotides: 9. Amplified TCR beta CDR3 regions were obtained using RNA transcripts as template. HTBI primers were employed in first-round RT-PCR, then a second-round multiplex PCR followed. TCRdb reprocessed the multiplex PCR reads via MiXCR and lists one record per CDR3 protein. The repertoire consists of about 740,000 distinct CDR3 sequences, with 40% occurring once and the leading ten covering approximately 43%. The sequence was collected from an adult man with Graves' ophthalmopathy. The chain uses TRBV20-1 and TRBJ2-7; 10 bases are a match to TRBD2. Sequenced sample: peripheral blood. The CDR3 DNA reads as TGCAGTCTTAGCGGGGGGAGGGGCGACGAGCAGTACTTC. Its translation is CSLSGGRGDEQYF.